This T cell receptor (beta chain) was identified in a study of graft-versus-host responses after intestinal transplantation. Study in general: As for transplant type, recipients had multivisceral, liver-intestinal, or isolated intestinal grafts. The study gave all recipients anti-thymocyte globulin induction, then tacrolimus and steroids for 2 to 3 years.

The method was immunoSEQ multiplex PCR; TCRdb's version includes in-frame clones alone and lacks a portion of them. The sample has just under 65,000 clones, roughly 89% seen once; the top ten hold about 1.7%. Study-wide results and limits: The highest levels of circulating GvH clones went along with early declines in HvG clones after transplant. Analysis identified GvH clones in recipient marrow, with some appearing first in ileum or blood.

Germline V lookup: CDR1 MNHEY, CDR2 SVGAGI. V was clipped by 0 bases and J by 2 bases, with 7 bases between them. The CDR3 has 14 residues. Note on this clone: Its antigen is unidentified.

Lymphocytes (intraepithelial and lamina propria) were released by processing the graft tissue. The source was ileum tissue, collected less than 400 days after transplant. This chain joins TRBV6-5 and TRBJ1-1, with D unclear. The clonotype originates from a human patient who received an intestinal transplant, so some T cells may come from the graft donor. The CDR3 bases are TGTGCCAGCAGTTACTCTGGTCGAAACACTGAAGCTTTCTTT. Translation gives CASSYSGRNTEAFF.